This record covers a single TCR beta chain. These data originate in a study of monozygotic twins with inflammatory bowel disease. Starting material for each TCR library was 3,500 to 4,000 ng of total RNA. With eight separate reactions per sample, the authors made cDNA. TCRdb reprocessed the 5' RACE reads, with one entry per CDR3 protein and no DNA. The sample table sets out about 380,000 distinct CDR3 sequences. Specimen: blood. The TCR originated in a human donor with ulcerative colitis or Crohn's disease, or a healthy co-twin of an affected twin (not recorded which).

CDR3 loop: CSARKQGALSEQYF. The gene calls are TRBV20-1 and TRBJ2-7; TCRdb calls TRBD1, which cannot be checked without DNA. This CDR3 is built from 14 residues. The germline V gene encodes CDR1 DFQATT and CDR2 SNEGSKA (reference sequence).